These 28 T cell receptor beta chains were sequenced from one sample in a study of technical replicates of blood from a handful of donors. Produced via immunoSEQ multiplex PCR; TCRdb's table is partial and in-frame only. The sample has around 63,000 clones; 95% to 98% are singletons. Sequenced material: T cells isolated from PBMCs. The receptors shown here come from a human donor in good health.

This clone has only one observation. This chain links TRBV18 with TRBJ1-2; 7 nucleotides match TRBD1. V lost 6 bases and J lost 2; bases outside the gene matches: 9. CDR3 length equals 15 residues. Germline lookup yields CDR1 KGHSH and CDR2 LQKENI. The DNA for the CDR3 is TGTGCCAGCTCGCTACGCGACAGGGTGAACTATGGCTACACCTTC. Translated: CASSLRDRVNYGYTF.

In this sample, this clone turned up a few times. V is TRBV7-6 and J is TRBJ2-5; TRBD2 aligns across 7 bases. V trimming: 1 base; J trimming: 2 bases; junction bases outside the gene matches: 4. Germline CDR1 is SGHVS and CDR2 is FNYEAQ. The CDR3 runs 15 residues. The CDR3 reads CASSLGSSGQETQYF. The CDR3 DNA is TGTGCCAGCAGCTTAGGATCTAGCGGACAAGAGACCCAGTACTTC.

This clone was picked up one time. V is TRBV18 and J is TRBJ2-7; 7 nucleotides agree with TRBD2. Unmatched junction bases numbered 10, after V lost 3 bases and J lost 5 bases. CDR3 length: 15 residues. The germline V gene has CDR1 KGHSH and CDR2 LQKENI. The CDR3 loop is CASSPSPTSTHEQYF. CDR3 nucleotides: TGTGCCAGCTCACCCTCCCCGACTAGCACCCACGAGCAGTACTTC.

This sequence joins TRBV5-1 and TRBJ1-2; TRBD1 agrees at 9 bases. CDR1 SGHRS and CDR2 YFSETQ come from the germline V gene. Unmatched junction bases numbered 10, after V lost 3 bases and J lost 4 bases. This CDR3 has 16 residues. The CDR3 region is CASSWNGDRDLYGYTF. The DNA of the CDR3 is TGCGCCAGCAGCTGGAATGGGGACAGGGACCTCTATGGCTACACCTTC.

Remarks on this clone: One junction end disagrees with the germline gene, perhaps due to a read error. The chain has TRBV11-2 and TRBJ1-2, with D possibly being TRBD1 (6 bases). This CDR3 has 11 amino acids. CDR1 and CDR2 (germline): SGHAT, FQNNGV. The CDR3 DNA reads TGTGCCAGCAGCTCAGGGGCCTCATATCCATTC. Amino acids: CASSSGASYPF.

The rearrangement joins TRBV7-6 to TRBJ2-1; perhaps TRBD2 as D (5 bases). The ends were cut back, 2 bases at V and 9 bases at J, with 23 bases in the middle. CDR1 and CDR2 from the germline V gene are SGHVS and FNYEAQ. The CDR3 has 17 amino acids. The CDR3 sequence is CASSLISLRPKGSEQFF. The CDR3 bases are TGTGCCAGCAGCTTAATTAGTCTACGGCCAAAAGGGAGTGAGCAGTTCTTC.

This chain uses TRBV28 with TRBJ1-5; the D gene is possibly TRBD1 (5 bases). The CDR3 is 16 amino acids. CDR1 is MDHEN, CDR2 SYDVKM, per germline. V was shortened by 5 bases and J by 5 bases, with 19 bases between the two germline ends. DNA for the CDR3: TGTGCCAGCAGTCTCCTTGGGCAGGGCTACTATCAGCCCCAGCATTTT. As protein: CASSLLGQGYYQPQHF.

The chain has TRBV6-1 and TRBJ1-6, with D possibly being TRBD1 (6 bases). Germline V gives CDR1 MNHNS, CDR2 SASEGT. V lost 4 bases and J lost 8, with 15 bases in between. The CDR3 loop spans 15 amino acids. CDR3 DNA sequence: TGTGCCAGCAGTGCCCTCACAGGGAGTCATTCACCCCTCCACTTT. As protein: CASSALTGSHSPLHF.

This rearrangement joins TRBV19 to TRBJ2-2; D is ambiguous. This CDR3 has 12 residues. Germline CDR1 LNHDA, CDR2 SQIVND (reference sequence). The germline V and J ends were trimmed by 2 bases and 4 bases, with 2 bases remaining between them. The CDR3 bases are TGTGCCAGTAGTATACTCACCGGGGAGCTGTTTTTT. This sequence encodes CASSILTGELFF.

The rearrangement joins TRBV5-1 to TRBJ2-7, with 10 bases identical to TRBD1. The CDR3 totals 19 residues. The germline gives CDR1 SGHRS, CDR2 YFSETQ. V lost 2 bases to trimming and J lost 3 bases; unmatched junction nucleotides: 17. CDR3 protein: CASSLHPGQGPIGVYEQYF. CDR3 in DNA: TGCGCCAGCAGCTTACACCCGGGACAGGGGCCGATTGGAGTCTACGAGCAGTACTTC.

The CDR3 DNA reads TGTGCCAGCAGCCCCCCCGGGTCCCTCTATGGGTTCTTC. It codes for CASSPPGSLYGFF. This chain joins TRBV5-8 and TRBJ2-1; D not resolved. The germline V and J ends were trimmed by 4 bases and 15 bases, with 20 bases remaining between them. Germline assignment: CDR1 SGHTS and CDR2 YDEGEE. The CDR3 runs 13 residues.

The chain is built from TRBV12-1 and TRBJ1-1; the table names TRBD1, a call not compared with the DNA. TRBV12-1 is a pseudogene. The CDR3 consists of 15 residues. The CDR3 DNA reads as TGTGCCAGCAGCCCGGAAGTGAGAGGGGGCACTGAAGCTTTCTTT. It yields the protein CASSPEVRGGTEAFF.

The CDR3 spells CASSPLMPEQFF. DNA for the CDR3: TGTGCCAGCAGTCCCCTAATGCCCGAGCAGTTCTTC. V gene TRBV27 combines with J gene TRBJ2-1; D uncertain. The CDR3 extends over 12 amino acids. V dropped 5 bases and J dropped 10 bases, with 12 bases sitting between them. Germline loops: CDR1 MNHEY, CDR2 SMNVEV (reference sequence).

V usage is TRBV28 and J usage is TRBJ2-2; D ambiguous. V dropped 5 bases and J dropped 7 bases, with 8 bases sitting between them. Germline V gene lookup returns CDR1 MDHEN and CDR2 SYDVKM. This CDR3 is 12 amino acids long. CDR3 nucleotides: TGTGCCAGCAGTCTCTCGGGCGGGGAGCTGTTTTTT. Its protein is CASSLSGGELFF.

This chain links TRBV11-2 with TRBJ1-2; TRBD1 is a possible D gene (5 bases). Germline-derived CDR1 and CDR2 are SGHAT and FQNNGV. Deletions cut 4 bases from V and 6 bases from J, with 15 bases between. The CDR3 contains 14 residues. CDR3 nucleotide sequence: TGTGCCAGCAGCTCTCTATCCCCGGGGGATGGCTACACCTTC. Amino acids: CASSSLSPGDGYTF.

The genes are TRBV27 and TRBJ1-1; 7 nucleotides line up with TRBD1. With V trimmed by 6 bases and J by 1 base, 8 bases remained unmatched. The CDR3 runs to 15 residues. Germline CDR1 reads MNHEY; CDR2 reads SMNVEV (reference sequence). Written as DNA, the CDR3 is TGTGCCAGCAGGATCCAGGACAGGCGGAACACTGAAGCTTTCTTT. Protein: CASRIQDRRNTEAFF.

This chain connects TRBV4-1 to TRBJ2-2; 10 bases fit TRBD2. Trimming at V came to 4 bases and at J to 2 bases, leaving 7 bases not matched to a gene. This CDR3 region has 17 residues. Germline V CDR1 and CDR2: MGHRA, YSYEKL. The CDR3 loop reads CASSPGLAKTNTGELFF. The CDR3 DNA sequence: TGCGCCAGCAGCCCGGGACTAGCGAAAACAAACACCGGGGAGCTGTTTTTT.

The chain combines TRBV6-6 with TRBJ1-5; TRBD1 aligns across 7 bases. Germline lookup yields CDR1 MNHNY and CDR2 SVGAGI (reference sequence). V lost 7 bases, J lost 2 bases, and 5 bases stayed unmatched. This CDR3 is 14 amino acids long. The CDR3 region is CASTTGFGNQPQHF. CDR3 nucleotides: TGTGCCAGCACGACAGGGTTTGGCAATCAGCCCCAGCATTTT.

The chain is built from TRBV4-2 and TRBJ1-1; TRBD1 might be the D (6 bases). V lost 2 bases and J 2 bases, leaving 18 bases between the germline ends. This CDR3 contains 17 residues. Germline values: CDR1 LGHNA, CDR2 YNFKEQ. The CDR3 reads CASSQSLLTGVNTEAFF. The CDR3 DNA reads as TGTGCCAGCAGCCAATCACTTTTGACAGGTGTTAACACTGAAGCTTTCTTT.

The J gene is TRBJ2-1, the V gene TRBV9; a possible D gene is TRBD2 (5 bases). V was trimmed by 0 bases and J by 4 bases, leaving 14 bases between them. Germline CDR1 is SGDLS and CDR2 is YYNGEE. The CDR3 is 16 residues long. The CDR3 reads CASSVGRGGSYNEQFF. The CDR3 DNA sequence: TGTGCCAGCAGCGTAGGGAGAGGAGGTTCGTACAATGAGCAGTTCTTC.

The chain's CDR3 is CSVAGSPYNEQFF. The CDR3 region has the DNA TGCAGCGTTGCCGGGAGCCCATACAATGAGCAGTTCTTC. The chain recombines TRBV29-1 with TRBJ2-1, with a weak D call TRBD2 (6 bases). Between the trimmed V and J ends, which lost 4 bases and 4 bases, there was a span of 11 bases. This CDR3 is built from 13 residues. Germline CDR1 SQVTM, CDR2 ANQGSEA.

CDR3 in DNA: TGTGCCAGCAGTTTAGGACAGGGGGCGAGTGGCTACACCTTC. Amino acid sequence: CASSLGQGASGYTF. This chain uses TRBV27 with TRBJ1-2, with 11 bases fitting TRBD1. Germline V gene sequence: CDR1 MNHEY, CDR2 SMNVEV (reference sequence). Trimming removed 2 bases from V and 7 bases from J; junction bases left unmatched: 3. The CDR3 runs 14 residues.

This clone was counted only a few times. This chain joins TRBV13 and TRBJ1-4; 9 bases align to TRBD1. This CDR3 is built from 17 residues. V lost 5 bases, J lost 6 bases, and 13 bases stayed unmatched. CDR1 is PRHDT and CDR2 is FYEKMQ in the germline V gene (reference sequence). The CDR3 is CASSATPYRDRDEKLFF. CDR3 DNA: TGTGCCAGCAGCGCAACGCCTTACCGGGACAGGGATGAAAAACTGTTTTTT.

The chain recombines TRBV9 with TRBJ2-1, with TRBD2 matching over 9 bases. Germline CDR1 SGDLS, CDR2 YYNGEE. CDR3 length: 16 residues. V dropped 0 bases and J dropped 7; count of bases not matched to a gene: 8. Written as DNA, the CDR3 is TGTGCCAGCAGCGTAGTACGAGCGGGGGGCCGGAATGAGCAGTTCTTC. Its translation: CASSVVRAGGRNEQFF. Combining the CDR3 with reference TRBV9 and TRBJ2-1 gives the whole variable domain DSGVTQTPKHLITATGQRVTLRCSPRSGDLSVYWYQQSLDQGLQFLIQYYNGEERAKGNILERFSAQQFPDLHSELNLSSLELGDSALYFCASSVVRAGGRNEQFFGPGTRLTVL.

The chain recombines TRBV28 with TRBJ2-7, with D perhaps matching TRBD2 (5 bases). CDR3 length: 14 amino acids. V was trimmed by 8 bases and J by 2 bases, leaving 16 bases between them. Germline loops: CDR1 MDHEN, CDR2 SYDVKM. In DNA form, the CDR3 reads TGTGCCAGCTCTTCGCAGCCGGGGACCTACGAGCAGTACTTC. It codes for CASSSQPGTYEQYF.

This chain links TRBV7-3 with TRBJ2-3, with TRBD2 matching over 13 bases. The CDR3 contains 16 residues. CDR1 and CDR2 (germline): SGHTA, FQGTGA. The junction had 4 bases not matched to a gene; V was cut back by 5 bases and J by 2 bases. The CDR3 loop reads CASSLTSGGLTDTQYF. The CDR3 DNA is TGTGCCAGCAGCCTGACTAGCGGGGGGCTCACAGATACGCAGTATTTT.

The genes are TRBV15 and TRBJ2-5; D not certain. Deletions cut 2 bases from V and 2 bases from J, with 6 bases between. Germline-derived CDR1 and CDR2 are LNHNV and YYDKDF (reference sequence). The CDR3 contains 13 residues. The CDR3 spells CATSRHRQETQYF. The CDR3 bases are TGTGCCACCAGCAGACACAGACAAGAGACCCAGTACTTC.

The V and J genes are TRBV28 and TRBJ1-2; the D is unclear. Germline CDR1 reads MDHEN; CDR2 reads SYDVKM. Between the trimmed V and J ends, which lost 6 bases and 4 bases, there was a span of 6 bases. This CDR3 spans 11 amino acids. The CDR3 sequence: CASSEAYGYTF. In nucleotides, the CDR3 is TGTGCCAGCAGCGAGGCCTATGGCTACACCTTC.